The 6 T cell receptor beta chains below all came from one sample that was sequenced in a study of beta chain features in type 1 diabetes. Study-level points and caveats: Within each of all four CD4+ subsets, Type 1 diabetes patients had TCRB CDR3s that were moderately but significantly shorter.

No antigen has been assigned to these receptors. The sequenced template was cDNA made from the entire isolated RNA. Repertoires were generated with immunoSEQ multiplex PCR, while TCRdb's copy carries only in-frame clones and drops some. The sample carries about 650,000 clones, over 10% recorded once. Input material: naive CD4+ T cells from blood. All receptors derive from a man aged 30-40 years with type 1 diabetes.

This chain connects TRBV19 to TRBJ1-4, with D hard to call. Germline V CDR1 and CDR2: LNHDA, SQIVND (reference sequence). The CDR3 runs to 15 residues. The V gene lost 3 bases and the J gene lost 6 bases, with 14 bases spanning the gap. CDR3 coding DNA: TGTGCCAGTAGTATCCGACGGACTACGGATGAAAAACTGTTTTTT. It specifies CASSIRRTTDEKLFF.

This rearrangement joins TRBV5-1 to TRBJ1-5; a possible D gene is TRBD1 (6 bases). Germline values: CDR1 SGHRS, CDR2 YFSETQ. The CDR3 consists of 15 residues. V dropped 4 bases and J dropped 5 bases, with 16 bases sitting between them. The CDR3 coding sequence is TGCGCCAGCAGCCCGCTGGGGGCCGCGGATCAGCCCCAGCATTTT. Protein: CASSPLGAADQPQHF.

This chain joins TRBV10-2 and TRBJ2-1; 12 bases match TRBD1. Germline V gene sequence: CDR1 WSHSY, CDR2 SAAADI. CDR3 length: 14 residues. J gave up 8 bases and V 7 bases, and 6 bases lay outside the gene matches. CDR3 coding DNA: TGCGCCAGCAAGGGACAGGGGGCATTCGATGAGCAGTTCTTC. This sequence encodes CASKGQGAFDEQFF.

The J gene is TRBJ1-2, the V gene TRBV7-2, with 7 bases fitting TRBD1. Germline V lookup: CDR1 SGHTA, CDR2 FQGNSA. The CDR3 loop spans 16 amino acids. The V and J ends lost 3 bases and 1 base, in that order; junction bases with no gene match: 8. The CDR3 coding sequence is TGTGCCAGCAGCTTGTGGACAGGTCGGGGTAACTATGGCTACACCTTC. It is translated as CASSLWTGRGNYGYTF. The variable domain in full, completed from reference TRBV7-2 and TRBJ1-2, reads GAGVSQSPSNKVTEKGKDVELRCDPISGHTALYWYRQSLGQGLEFLIYFQGNSAPDKSGLPSDRFSAERTGGSVSTLTIQRTQQEDSAVYLCASSLWTGRGNYGYTFGSGTRLTVV.

The count of this clone is one. J is TRBJ2-5 and V is TRBV5-1, with D possibly matching TRBD2 (6 bases). This CDR3 is built from 18 residues. The V gene lost 2 bases and the J gene lost 5 bases, with 25 bases spanning the gap. Germline V gene lookup returns CDR1 SGHRS and CDR2 YFSETQ. The CDR3 DNA sequence: TGCGCCAGCAGCTTCAAACTCCAGGACTACGGTCGCCGGGAGACCCAGTACTTC. This encodes CASSFKLQDYGRRETQYF.

The table lists this clone with a few counts. Different DNA sequences within this sample yield the same CDR3. The chain carries TRBV15 and TRBJ2-7; D unclear. The V end lost 0 bases, the J end lost 4 bases, and 4 bases lay between the germline ends. The CDR3 covers 12 residues. Germline V lookup: CDR1 LNHNV, CDR2 YYDKDF (reference sequence). CDR3 protein: CATSRDGYEQYF. CDR3 nucleotides: TGTGCCACCAGCAGAGACGGGTACGAGCAGTACTTC.